This T cell receptor beta chain was documented in a study of shared clonotypes between healthy human individuals. This table comes from immunoSEQ multiplex PCR, and its TCRdb copy is limited to in-frame clones, with some not included. The data contain around 2,000,000 clones, about 95% of them seen just once; the ten biggest clones take up around 1.1%. CDR1 and CDR2 (germline): LGHNA, YSLEER. The CDR3 is made up of 15 amino acids. V shed 0 bases and J shed 7 bases, with 16 bases lying between them. CD45RO-negative CD8 cells positively selected for CCR7 made up the naive population, which excluded terminally differentiated effector memory CD45RA+ cells. Donors, without exception, were Caucasian adults residing in Nashville, Tennessee.

The clonotype originates from a man between 18 and 35 years old in good health. V is TRBV4-3 and J is TRBJ2-7, with D unclear. Sequencing was performed on naive CD8+ T cells sorted from blood. The CDR3 DNA sequence: TGCGCCAGCAGCCAAGATCCACGCTCGGGTGCAGAGCAGTACTTC. It is translated as CASSQDPRSGAEQYF.